This TCR beta chain was recovered during a study of CD8+ T cells in alopecia areata. Overall study context: Tofacitinib dosing lasted 6 to 18 months, which was then followed by 6 months off drug.

The study, taken as a whole, reports: Clonality in the scalp and expanded CD8+ clones ranked among the top 100 were significantly decreased by tofacitinib. Alopecia totalis/universalis scalp especially showed more expanded CD8+ clones than normal scalp.

The V and J ends lost 7 bases and 8 bases respectively, with 27 bases between them. CDR1 is SQVTM and CDR2 is ANQGSEA in the germline V gene. The CDR3 has 16 residues. After isolation, RNA underwent reverse transcription to generate cDNA as the sequencing template. Sequencing was performed with immunoSEQ multiplex PCR; in TCRdb, only in-frame clones are kept and a portion is missing. The repertoire holds about 74,000 clones, with 25% to 35% as singletons. Turning to this clone: What it binds is unknown.

Noted treatment: oral pan-JAK inhibitor, 5-10 mg twice daily. Alopecia areata patients had lesional scalp punch biopsies and peripheral blood taken from them. The genes are TRBV29-1 and TRBJ2-4, with D perhaps being TRBD1 or TRBD2 (6 bases each). This TCR was recovered from a human donor with alopecia areata. The material sequenced was CD8+ T cells sorted from blood, taken at week 4, from a patient treated with tofacitinib. CDR3 sequence (DNA): TGCAGCGCGAGGGGGGCGGATAACCAAAGAGGAGACATTCAGTACTTC. This codes for CSARGADNQRGDIQYF.